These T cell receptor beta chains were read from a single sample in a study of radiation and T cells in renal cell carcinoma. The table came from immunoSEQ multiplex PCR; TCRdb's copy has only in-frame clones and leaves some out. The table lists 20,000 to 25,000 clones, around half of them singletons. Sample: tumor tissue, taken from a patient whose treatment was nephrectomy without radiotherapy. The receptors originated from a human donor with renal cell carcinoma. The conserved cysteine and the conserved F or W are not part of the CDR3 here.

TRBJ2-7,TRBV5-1,ASSSGASYEQY
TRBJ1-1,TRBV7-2,ASSLAPVGSF
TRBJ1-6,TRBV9,ASSARSGNSAGFSSPLH
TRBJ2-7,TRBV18,ASSPGTGAIPSYEQY
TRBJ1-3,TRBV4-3,ASSPTPGGGNTIY
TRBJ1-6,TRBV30,AWSVFTGTSHNSPLH
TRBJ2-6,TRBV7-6,ASSLDRVTGANVLT
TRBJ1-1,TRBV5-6,ASSLQGVWNTEAF
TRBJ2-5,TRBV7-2,ASSPQLAGGETQY
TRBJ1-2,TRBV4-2,ASSQATGTGYGYT
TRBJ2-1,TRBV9,ASSVLAETYNEQF
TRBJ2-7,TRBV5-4,ASSPAGIGTGGYEQY
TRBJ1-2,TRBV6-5,ASSYKTDSYGYT
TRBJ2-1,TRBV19,ASSIQRDSLYNEQF
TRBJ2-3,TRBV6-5,ASRRVGSTDTQY
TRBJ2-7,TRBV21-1,ASSKEGLRAGESYEQY
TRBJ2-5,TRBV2,ASSGRYQETQY
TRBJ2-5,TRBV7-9,ASSLALAGLYQETQY
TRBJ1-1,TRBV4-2,ASSQTWAGRTEAF
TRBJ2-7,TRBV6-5,ASSQGLAGPTEQY
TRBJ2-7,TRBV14,ASSQLGGAYEQY
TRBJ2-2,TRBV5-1,ASSLFGSGSANTGELF
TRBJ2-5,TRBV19,ASSARPGGGEKETQY
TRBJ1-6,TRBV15,ATSRDRGPFTGNSPLH
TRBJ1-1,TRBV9,ASSSAGDTEAF
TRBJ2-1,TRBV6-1,AAGRYNEQF
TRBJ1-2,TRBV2,ASSATDRLIYGYT
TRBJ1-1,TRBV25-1,ASSEWVNTEAF
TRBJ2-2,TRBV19,ASSIAGTGELF
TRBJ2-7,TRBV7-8,ASSPPALDEQY
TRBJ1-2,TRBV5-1,ASSLDAYNYGYT